These 15 T cell receptor beta chains were sequenced from one sample in a study of Tregs in tolerant kidney transplant recipients (dated by TCRdb to about 2019). Receptors were amplified or captured by the immunoSEQ multiplex PCR assay. TCRdb holds this immuneACCESS table with in-frame rearrangements only. Some clones are missing; in checked studies, unresolved V genes explain under half, and the rest has no known cause. The sample records some 15,000 clones, roughly 75% of which are singletons. Together, the top ten hold roughly 1.9% of the sample. This specimen's time point label, interpreted: blood sample drawn before combined kidney and bone marrow transplant. The input for sequencing was Tregs from blood, taken before the transplant. These receptors all stem from a human donor who received a combined kidney and bone marrow transplant.

This chain uses TRBV6-1 with TRBJ1-5, with TRBD1 matching 7 bases. The CDR3 is made up of 17 amino acids. The trim removed 1 base at V and 4 bases at J, leaving 10 bases unmatched. CDR1 and CDR2 (germline): MNHNS, SASEGT. CDR3 loop: CASSEVGRGRGNQPQHF. CDR3 sequence (DNA): TGTGCCAGCAGTGAAGTAGGTAGGGGGCGAGGGAATCAGCCCCAGCATTTT.

Only a few counts were recorded for this clone. The CDR3 sequence is CASSARLAGYEQYF. CDR3 nucleotides: TGTGCCAGCAGCGCGAGACTAGCGGGGTACGAGCAGTACTTC. This sequence joins TRBV9 and TRBJ2-7; 11 bases align to TRBD2. The CDR3 spans 14 residues. V dropped 3 bases and J dropped 4; count of bases not matched to a gene: 3. The germline gives CDR1 SGDLS, CDR2 YYNGEE.

This chain links TRBV29-1 with TRBJ2-3; TRBD1 is a possible D gene (7 bases). Germline V gene lookup returns CDR1 SQVTM and CDR2 ANQGSEA. The CDR3 covers 14 residues. V lost 6 bases and J lost 4, with 17 bases in between. The CDR3: CSVRNRGLADTQYF. The CDR3 DNA sequence: TGCAGCGTCCGAAACAGGGGACTCGCAGATACGCAGTATTTT.

This clone was seen more than once but under ten times. The gene calls are TRBV6-6 and TRBJ2-7; D is perhaps TRBD1 (5 bases). CDR1 MNHNY and CDR2 SVGAGI come from the germline V gene (reference sequence). This CDR3 is built from 11 residues. The germline V and J ends were trimmed by 2 bases and 10 bases, with 9 bases remaining between them. The CDR3 region has the DNA TGTGCCAGCAGTTACGCCCAGGGTCAGTACTTC. This translates into CASSYAQGQYF.

CDR3 DNA sequence: TGTGCCAGCAGTCGGATCCAGGGATATGAGCAGTTCTTC. As protein: CASSRIQGYEQFF. This chain joins TRBV27 and TRBJ2-1; D is possibly TRBD1 (5 bases). V lost 5 bases and J 8 bases, leaving 13 bases between the germline ends. The CDR3 runs 13 residues. CDR1 is MNHEY and CDR2 is SMNVEV in the germline V gene (reference sequence).

The rearrangement joins TRBV7-2 to TRBJ2-3; D possibly corresponds to TRBD2 (6 bases). V was clipped by 5 bases and J by 3 bases, with 12 bases between them. Germline lookup yields CDR1 SGHTA and CDR2 FQGNSA. The CDR3 loop spans 14 amino acids. In nucleotides, the CDR3 is TGTGCCAGCAGCCCTACTAGCAGGACAGATACGCAGTATTTT. Translation: CASSPTSRTDTQYF.

The genes are TRBV4-1 and TRBJ2-7; D possibly corresponds to TRBD1 (6 bases). The germline V gene encodes CDR1 MGHRA and CDR2 YSYEKL. The CDR3 consists of 15 residues. V lost 1 base, J lost 5 bases, and 15 bases lay in between. CDR3 region: CASSQAVTGNHEQYF. CDR3 in DNA: TGCGCCAGCAGCCAAGCGGTAACAGGGAACCACGAGCAGTACTTC.

The chain couples TRBV5-6 to TRBJ2-4; D is perhaps TRBD1 (6 bases). V was clipped by 8 bases and J by 2 bases, with 11 bases between them. Germline V gives CDR1 SGHDT, CDR2 YYEEEE. The CDR3 has 13 residues. The CDR3 region is CARDSISKNIQYF. The CDR3 DNA reads as TGTGCCAGGGACAGCATCTCCAAAAACATTCAGTACTTC.

V gene TRBV11-2 combines with J gene TRBJ1-1; TRBD1 aligns across 8 bases. This CDR3 has 17 amino acids. The V gene end was trimmed by 5 bases and the J gene end by 1 base; junction bases not matched to a gene: 12. CDR1 is SGHAT and CDR2 is FQNNGV in the germline V gene. The CDR3 is CASSTLGRGLRNTEAFF. CDR3 nucleotides: TGTGCCAGCAGCACCCTCGGCAGGGGGCTTCGGAACACTGAAGCTTTCTTT.

This rearrangement joins TRBV5-1 to TRBJ1-2, with D possibly TRBD1 on 5 matching bases. CDR1 SGHRS and CDR2 YFSETQ come from the germline V gene. Trimming took 0 bases from V and 4 from J, leaving 10 bases between them. The CDR3 length is 14 residues. The CDR3 DNA is TGCGCCAGCAGCTTGGTTGGGGCGAGCTATGGCTACACCTTC. This codes for CASSLVGASYGYTF.

V and J are TRBV15 and TRBJ2-7; the D is unclear. V was cut by 0 bases and J by 3 bases, with 12 bases left in between. Germline V gives CDR1 LNHNV, CDR2 YYDKDF (reference sequence). CDR3 length: 15 residues. CDR3 in DNA: TGTGCCACCAGCAGAGATGGCGCGGTGTACTACGAGCAGTACTTC. Encoded protein: CATSRDGAVYYEQYF.

The rearrangement uses TRBV19 and TRBJ2-7; D possibly corresponds to TRBD1 (6 bases). The CDR3 consists of 14 residues. Trimming pared 1 base from V and 3 bases from J, leaving 10 bases between. Per germline, CDR1 LNHDA and CDR2 SQIVND (reference sequence). The CDR3: CASSIVLQGYEQYF. CDR3 bases: TGTGCCAGTAGTATAGTTTTACAGGGCTACGAGCAGTACTTC.

The CDR3 loop reads CASSRTDSNQPQHF. In DNA, the CDR3 is TGTGCCAGCAGCCGGACAGATAGCAATCAGCCCCAGCATTTT. The V gene is TRBV6-6, the J gene TRBJ1-5; D might be TRBD1 (6 bases). Germline values: CDR1 MNHNY, CDR2 SVGAGI (reference sequence). Trimming removed 6 bases from V and 0 bases from J, with 9 bases in between. The CDR3 contains 14 residues.

The J gene is TRBJ2-2, the V gene TRBV5-1, with a tentative D call TRBD1 (6 bases). This CDR3 is 15 amino acids long. The germline V gene encodes CDR1 SGHRS and CDR2 YFSETQ. V was clipped by 0 bases and J by 2 bases, with 8 bases between them. The CDR3 sequence: CASSLAGANTGELFF. The CDR3 DNA sequence: TGCGCCAGCAGCTTGGCAGGGGCTAACACCGGGGAGCTGTTTTTT.

The gene calls are TRBV7-2 and TRBJ2-3, with 9 bases matching TRBD1. This CDR3 region has 15 residues. The germline V gene encodes CDR1 SGHTA and CDR2 FQGNSA. Trimming took 5 bases from V and 2 from J; bases not matched to a gene: 5. The CDR3 region is CASSRRTGVTDTQYF. The CDR3 DNA sequence: TGTGCCAGCAGCCGCCGGACAGGGGTCACAGATACGCAGTATTTT. The whole variable domain, filled in from reference TRBV7-2 and TRBJ2-3, reads GAGVSQSPSNKVTEKGKDVELRCDPISGHTALYWYRQSLGQGLEFLIYFQGNSAPDKSGLPSDRFSAERTGGSVSTLTIQRTQQEDSAVYLCASSRRTGVTDTQYFGPGTRLTVL.